Listed below are T cell receptor beta chains from one sample, sequenced in a study of cytomegalovirus exposure and HLA in healthy donors. Libraries were prepared by immunoSEQ multiplex PCR; TCRdb keeps only in-frame clonotypes and omits some of them. The repertoire includes 100,000 to 150,000 clones, 74% of them detected once, and around 10% sits in the top ten. The sequenced sample was PBMCs. These receptors came from a woman between 45 and 65 years old in good health and CMV-seropositive. Each CDR3 is given with its conserved first and last residue. A D gene is named only where the DNA matches it firmly. A row's size may be missing; if present it is once, few, many or a size class.

>TRBJ1-2|TRBV11-2|13|-|-
TGTGCCAGCAGCTTAGGGCGGTGGGATGGCTACACCTTC
CASSLGRWDGYTF
>TRBJ2-7|TRBV28|14|TRBD2|-
TGTGCCAGCAAATTAGCGGGAGGGCCTAGTGAGCAGTACTTC
CASKLAGGPSEQYF
>TRBJ2-5|TRBV19|13|-|once
TGTGCCAGTAGTAATAGCGCCCAAGAGACCCAGTACTTC
CASSNSAQETQYF
>TRBJ2-1|TRBV19|14|TRBD2|-
TGTGCCAGTAGTTTGCGGGGGGGATACAATGAGCAGTTCTTC
CASSLRGGYNEQFF
>TRBJ1-3|TRBV30|13|TRBD1|-
TGTGCCTCAGACAGGGACTCTGGAAACACCATATATTTT
CASDRDSGNTIYF
>TRBJ1-1|TRBV7-9|14|-|once
TGTGCCAGCAGCGTGCAGGGTCTAGACACTGAAGCTTTCTTT
CASSVQGLDTEAFF
>TRBJ2-1|TRBV15|13|-|once
TGTGCCACCAGCAGAGATCGGAGCAATGAGCAGTTCTTC
CATSRDRSNEQFF
>TRBJ2-2|TRBV7-8|14|-|-
TGTGCCAGCAGCCTAGGAGGGATGGGCGGGGAGCTGTTTTTT
CASSLGGMGGELFF
>TRBJ2-1|TRBV6-5|12|-|-
TGTGCCAGCAGTCACATAGGAGGTGAGCAGTTCTTC
CASSHIGGEQFF
>TRBJ2-2|TRBV14|16|-|-
TGTGCCAGCAGCCCCCTGGTTGCCCGGGGCACCGGGGAGCTGTTTTTT
CASSPLVARGTGELFF
>TRBJ2-7|TRBV7-2|16|TRBD2|-
TGTGCCAGCAGCCCTCGGACTAGCGGGGGGTTCGACGAGCAGTACTTC
CASSPRTSGGFDEQYF
>TRBJ1-6|TRBV30|17|TRBD1|-
TGTGCCTGGAGTGCCGGGGACAGGGGGCGATATAATTCACCCCTCCACTTT
CAWSAGDRGRYNSPLHF
>TRBJ2-7|TRBV6-1|15|TRBD1|-
TGTGCCAGCAGTGACCGGGACAGGGGGCGGGACGAGCAGTACTTC
CASSDRDRGRDEQYF
>TRBJ2-2|TRBV21-1|17|-|-
TGTGCCAGCAGTAAGGACAGGGCGTATTCGCACACCGGGGAGCTGTTTTTT
CASSKDRAYSHTGELFF
>TRBJ2-7|TRBV28|15|TRBD1|-
TGTGCCAGCAGTCGATCTCAGGGGGTTCGGGGCGAGCAGTACTTC
CASSRSQGVRGEQYF
>TRBJ1-3|TRBV5-4|12|-|-
TGTGCCAGCAGCTCCCGGGGAAACACCATATATTTT
CASSSRGNTIYF
>TRBJ2-3|TRBV5-1|19|TRBD1|few
TGCGCCAGCAGCAAGACAGGGGGCCTTAACGGCCTCCCTGTAGATACGCAGTATTTT
CASSKTGGLNGLPVDTQYF
>TRBJ2-3|TRBV18|15|TRBD2|-
TGTGCCAGCTCACCCGGACTAGCGGGAGTAGATACGCAGTATTTT
CASSPGLAGVDTQYF
>TRBJ1-2|TRBV5-5|15|-|-
TGTGCCAGCAGCTTGGAAGGAGGGAGGAACTATGGCTACACCTTC
CASSLEGGRNYGYTF
>TRBJ2-1|TRBV4-3|15|TRBD1|few
TGCGCCAGCAGCCAAGAGGAACGACAGGGTAGTGAGCAGTTCTTC
CASSQEERQGSEQFF
>TRBJ2-5|TRBV28|15|-|-
TGTGCCAGCAGCCAAGGACTTTCTTGGCAAGAGACCCAGTACTTC
CASSQGLSWQETQYF
>TRBJ2-7|TRBV5-1|15|TRBD2|-
TGCGCCAGCAGCGCCGGGACTAGCAGATCCTACGAGCAGTACTTC
CASSAGTSRSYEQYF
>TRBJ2-1|TRBV30|15|TRBD2|-
TGTGCCTGGAGTGTAAGAGCGGGAGTGAACAATGAGCAGTTCTTC
CAWSVRAGVNNEQFF
>TRBJ1-1|TRBV7-9|15|TRBD1|-
TGTGCCAGCAGCTGGGGGGACAGGCCCAACACTGAAGCTTTCTTT
CASSWGDRPNTEAFF
>TRBJ1-2|TRBV15|13|-|few
TGTGCCACCAGCAGAGTATTATTCGGTGGCTACACCTTC
CATSRVLFGGYTF
>TRBJ2-4|TRBV21-1|17|-|-
TGTGCCAGCAGCAACACGCGGGGGGGACTAGCGGTAAACATTCAGTACTTC
CASSNTRGGLAVNIQYF
>TRBJ2-3|TRBV19|15|TRBD1|-
TGTGCCAGTAAGGGACAGGGGCCTAGCACAGATACGCAGTATTTT
CASKGQGPSTDTQYF
>TRBJ1-1|TRBV7-9|15|TRBD1|-
TGTGCCAGCAGCACCGCACAGGGGTTCAACACTGAAGCTTTCTTT
CASSTAQGFNTEAFF
>TRBJ2-6|TRBV11-3|16|-|-
TGTGCCAGCAGCGCCGGACAGAGCTCTGGGGCCAACGTCCTGACTTTC
CASSAGQSSGANVLTF
>TRBJ2-7|TRBV2|13|-|-
TGTGCCAGCAGTAGATCGGAGGGATGGGAGCAGTACTTC
CASSRSEGWEQYF
>TRBJ2-1|TRBV10-2|17|TRBD2|-
TGCGCCAGCAGGATGACTAGCGGGGGGGTTAGATACAATGAGCAGTTCTTC
CASRMTSGGVRYNEQFF
>TRBJ2-1|TRBV4-3|15|TRBD2|once
TGCGCCAGCAGCCAAGTAGTTGGGGGGGGTCGCGAGCAGTTCTTC
CASSQVVGGGREQFF
>TRBJ2-2|TRBV10-3|13|-|-
TGTGCCATCAGTGAAGGGGCGACCGGGGAGCTGTTTTTT
CAISEGATGELFF
>TRBJ2-7|TRBV7-2|13|TRBD1|few
TGTGCCAGCGGTGACAGGGGGCTCTACGAGCAGTACTTC
CASGDRGLYEQYF
>TRBJ1-2|TRBV4-3|15|-|-
TGCGCCAGCAGTCTAGGGGAGGTACCCGGACATGGCTACACCTTC
CASSLGEVPGHGYTF
>TRBJ1-1|TRBV10-3|15|-|-
TGTGCCATCAGCGATGACGCGGGGCGTGACACTGAAGCTTTCTTT
CAISDDAGRDTEAFF
>TRBJ1-5|TRBV19|15|-|-
TGTGCCAGTAGTATGGGGGGTTATAGCAATCAGCCCCAGCATTTT
CASSMGGYSNQPQHF
>TRBJ2-7|TRBV7-9|14|TRBD1|-
TGTGCCAGCAGCTTAGAACAGGGGGTCTACGAGCAGTACTTC
CASSLEQGVYEQYF
>TRBJ2-7|TRBV27|16|-|-
TGTGCCAGCAGCCGGACCAGACAGGATCCTACCTTGGAGCAGTACTTC
CASSRTRQDPTLEQYF
>TRBJ1-1|TRBV6-1|15|-|-
TGTGCCAGCCAAGGATTTATGGGAGGAGACACTGAAGCTTTCTTT
CASQGFMGGDTEAFF
>TRBJ2-3|TRBV10-3|14|-|-
TGTGCCTCCCAGGGAAGGGCCGACACAGATACGCAGTATTTT
CASQGRADTDTQYF
>TRBJ2-3|TRBV7-2|12|-|-
TGTGCCAGCAGCCGTAGCACAGATACGCAGTATTTT
CASSRSTDTQYF
>TRBJ2-7|TRBV29-1|13|TRBD1|-
TGCAGCGTTGGGGGACAGGGAGGGGACGAGCAGTACTTC
CSVGGQGGDEQYF
>TRBJ2-1|TRBV5-1|13|-|-
TGCGCCAGCAGCTTGTCAGGCGTCGAAGAGCAGTTCTTC
CASSLSGVEEQFF
>TRBJ2-5|TRBV6-1|14|TRBD2|-
TGTGCCAGCAGCCTCAAGACTAGCGGAGAGACCCAGTACTTC
CASSLKTSGETQYF
>TRBJ2-1|TRBV7-3|18|TRBD2|few
TGTGCCAGCAGTTCCGGACTAGCGGGAGGGAGCTCCTACAATGAGCAGTTCTTC
CASSSGLAGGSSYNEQFF
>TRBJ1-2|TRBV25-1|14|TRBD1|-
TGTGCCAGCAGGGGGACAGGGGGACACTATGGCTACACCTTC
CASRGTGGHYGYTF
>TRBJ1-4|TRBV28|15|-|-
TGTGCCAGCAGTACCCTCGGAGCCCAGAATGAAAAACTGTTTTTT
CASSTLGAQNEKLFF
>TRBJ2-2|TRBV28|13|-|-
TGTGCCAGCAGTCACACGAACACCGGGGAGCTGTTTTTT
CASSHTNTGELFF
>TRBJ1-3|TRBV5-1|19|TRBD1|once
TGCGCCAGCAGCTGGCCGGTGACAGGGGGCGAGAGATCTGGAAACACCATATATTTT
CASSWPVTGGERSGNTIYF
>TRBJ1-1|TRBV7-2|16|-|-
TGTGCCAGCAGCTTAGTCCCGGGAGGGGTGAACACTGAAGCTTTCTTT
CASSLVPGGVNTEAFF
>TRBJ2-3|TRBV9|18|TRBD2|once
TGTGCCAGCAGCGTGGTTAGCGGGGGCCGTGAGTACACAGATACGCAGTATTTT
CASSVVSGGREYTDTQYF
>TRBJ1-2|TRBV19|14|TRBD1|-
TGTGCCAGCTGGGAGAGACAGGGATCATATGGCTACACCTTC
CASWERQGSYGYTF
>TRBJ2-3|TRBV27|13|-|few
TGTGCCAGCAGTTTAGGGCACTTTAAGACGCAGTATTTT
CASSLGHFKTQYF
>TRBJ2-5|TRBV7-2|17|TRBD2|few
TGTGCCAGCAGCTTAGTTGGGGGACTAGCGGCCCAAGAGACCCAGTACTTC
CASSLVGGLAAQETQYF